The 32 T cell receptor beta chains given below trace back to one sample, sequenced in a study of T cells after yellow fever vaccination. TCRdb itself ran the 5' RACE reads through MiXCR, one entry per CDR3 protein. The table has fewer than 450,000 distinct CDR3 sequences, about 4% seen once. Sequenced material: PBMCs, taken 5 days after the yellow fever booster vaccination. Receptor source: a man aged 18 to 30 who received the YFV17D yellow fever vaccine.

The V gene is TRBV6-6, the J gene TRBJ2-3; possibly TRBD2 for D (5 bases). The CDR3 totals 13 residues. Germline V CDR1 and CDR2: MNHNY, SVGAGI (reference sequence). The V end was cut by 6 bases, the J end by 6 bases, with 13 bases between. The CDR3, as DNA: TGTGCCAGCAGCCTCGGACTTAGGGATACGCAGTATTTT. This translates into CASSLGLRDTQYF.

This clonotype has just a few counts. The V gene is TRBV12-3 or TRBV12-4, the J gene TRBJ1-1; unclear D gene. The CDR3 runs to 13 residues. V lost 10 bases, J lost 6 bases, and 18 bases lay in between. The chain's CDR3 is CATKPGGISEAFF. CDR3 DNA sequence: TGTGCCACTAAACCGGGAGGTATCTCTGAAGCTTTCTTT.

CDR3 coding DNA: TGTGCCAGCAGCTTGATTGCGGCCGGCGGCCAAAACATTCAGTACTTC. It is translated as CASSLIAAGGQNIQYF. This chain links TRBV4-2 with TRBJ2-4, with D hard to call. V was clipped by 5 bases and J by 5 bases, with 19 bases between them. In germline, CDR1 is LGHNA, CDR2 YNFKEQ. This CDR3 has 16 amino acids.

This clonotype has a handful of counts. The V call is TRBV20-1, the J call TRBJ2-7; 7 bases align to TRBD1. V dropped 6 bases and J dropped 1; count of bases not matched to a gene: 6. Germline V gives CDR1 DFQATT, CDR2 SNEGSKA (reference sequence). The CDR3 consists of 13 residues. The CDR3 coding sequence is TGCAGTGCGTCCGGGACAGAGTCCTACGAGCAGTACTTC. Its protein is CSASGTESYEQYF.

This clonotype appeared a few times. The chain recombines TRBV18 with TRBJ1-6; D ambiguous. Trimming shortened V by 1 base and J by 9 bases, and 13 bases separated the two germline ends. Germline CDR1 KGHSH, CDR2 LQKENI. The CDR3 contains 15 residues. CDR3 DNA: TGTGCCAGCTCACCACGGGTGAACATAGGTTCACCCCTCCACTTT. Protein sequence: CASSPRVNIGSPLHF.

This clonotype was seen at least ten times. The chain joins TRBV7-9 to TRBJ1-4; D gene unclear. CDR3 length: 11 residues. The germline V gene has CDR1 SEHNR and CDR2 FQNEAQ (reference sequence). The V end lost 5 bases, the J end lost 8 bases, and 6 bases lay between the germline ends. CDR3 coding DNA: TGTGCCAGCAGCACTGTGGAAAAACTGTTTTTT. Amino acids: CASSTVEKLFF.

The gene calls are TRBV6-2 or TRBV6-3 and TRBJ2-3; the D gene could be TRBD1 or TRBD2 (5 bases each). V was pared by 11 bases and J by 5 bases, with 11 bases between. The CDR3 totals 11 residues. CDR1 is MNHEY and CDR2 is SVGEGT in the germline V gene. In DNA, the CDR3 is TGTGCCGGGGGAAAGGGAGATACGCAGTATTTT. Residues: CAGGKGDTQYF.

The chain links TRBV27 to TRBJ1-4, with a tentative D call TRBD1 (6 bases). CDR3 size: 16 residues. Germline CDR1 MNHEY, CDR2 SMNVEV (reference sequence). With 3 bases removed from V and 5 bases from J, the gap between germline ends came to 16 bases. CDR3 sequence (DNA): TGTGCCAGCAGTTTGGGCAGGGGACGAGAAAATGAAAAACTGTTTTTT. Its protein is CASSLGRGRENEKLFF. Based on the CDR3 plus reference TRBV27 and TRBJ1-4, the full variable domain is EAQVTQNPRYLITVTGKKLTVTCSQNMNHEYMSWYRQDPGLGLRQIYYSMNVEVTDKGDVPEGYKVSRKEKRNFPLILESPSPNQTSLYFCASSLGRGRENEKLFFGSGTQLSVL.

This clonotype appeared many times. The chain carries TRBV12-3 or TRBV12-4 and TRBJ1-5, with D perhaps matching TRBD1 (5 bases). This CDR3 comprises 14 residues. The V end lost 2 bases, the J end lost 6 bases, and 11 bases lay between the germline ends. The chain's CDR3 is CASSLSGVFQPQHF. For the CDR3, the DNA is TGTGCCAGCAGTTTATCGGGGGTCTTTCAGCCCCAGCATTTT.

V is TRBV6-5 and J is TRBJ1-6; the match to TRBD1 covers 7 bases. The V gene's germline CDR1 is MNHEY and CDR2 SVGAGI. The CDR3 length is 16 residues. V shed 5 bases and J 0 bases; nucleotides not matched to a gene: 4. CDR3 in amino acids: CASSRGQSSYNSPLHF. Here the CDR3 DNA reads TGTGCCAGCAGTCGGGGACAGAGCTCCTATAATTCACCCCTCCACTTT.

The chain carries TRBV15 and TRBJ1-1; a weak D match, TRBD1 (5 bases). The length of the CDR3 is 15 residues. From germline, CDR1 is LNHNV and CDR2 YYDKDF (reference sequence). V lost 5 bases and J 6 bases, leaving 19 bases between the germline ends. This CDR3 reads CATSQGFGAGAEAFF. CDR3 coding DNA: TGTGCCACCAGCCAAGGGTTTGGGGCGGGGGCTGAAGCTTTCTTT.

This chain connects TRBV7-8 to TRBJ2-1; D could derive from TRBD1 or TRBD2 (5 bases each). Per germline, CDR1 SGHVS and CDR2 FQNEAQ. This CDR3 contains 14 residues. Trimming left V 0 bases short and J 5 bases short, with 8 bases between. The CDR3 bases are TGTGCCAGCAGCTTAGCGCGAGGGGACAATGAGCAGTTCTTC. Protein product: CASSLARGDNEQFF.

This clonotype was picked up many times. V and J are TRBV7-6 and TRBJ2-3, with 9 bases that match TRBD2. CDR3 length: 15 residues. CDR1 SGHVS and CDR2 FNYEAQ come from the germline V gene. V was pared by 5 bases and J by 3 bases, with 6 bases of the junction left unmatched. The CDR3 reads CASSQTSGVTDTQYF. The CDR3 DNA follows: TGTGCCAGCAGCCAGACTAGCGGAGTTACAGATACGCAGTATTTT.

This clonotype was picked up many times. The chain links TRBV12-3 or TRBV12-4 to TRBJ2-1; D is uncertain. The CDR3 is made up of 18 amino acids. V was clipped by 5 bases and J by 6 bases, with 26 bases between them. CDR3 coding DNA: TGTGCCAGCAGTCCGAGGATCAATTCCGGGCCGCTGGCCAATGAGCAGTTCTTC. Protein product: CASSPRINSGPLANEQFF.

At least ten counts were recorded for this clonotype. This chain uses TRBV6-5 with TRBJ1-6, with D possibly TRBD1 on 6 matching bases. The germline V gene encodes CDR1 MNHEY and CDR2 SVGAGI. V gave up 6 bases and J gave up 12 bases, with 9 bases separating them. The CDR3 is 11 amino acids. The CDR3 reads CASRQGGPLHF. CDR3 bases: TGTGCCAGCAGACAGGGTGGACCCCTCCACTTT.

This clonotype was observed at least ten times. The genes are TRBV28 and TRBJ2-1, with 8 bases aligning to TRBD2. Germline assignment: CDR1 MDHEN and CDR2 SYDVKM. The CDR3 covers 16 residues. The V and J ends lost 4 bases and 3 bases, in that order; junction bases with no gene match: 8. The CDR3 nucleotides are TGTGCCAGCAGTTCACTGGCGGGGGGCTTCTACAATGAGCAGTTCTTC. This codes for CASSSLAGGFYNEQFF.

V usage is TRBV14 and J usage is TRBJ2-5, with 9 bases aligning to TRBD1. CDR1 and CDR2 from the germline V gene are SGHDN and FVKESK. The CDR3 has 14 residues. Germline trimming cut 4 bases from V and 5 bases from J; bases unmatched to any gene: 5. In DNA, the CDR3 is TGTGCCAGCAGCCCGAGGACAGGGGTGGAGACCCAGTACTTC. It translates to CASSPRTGVETQYF.

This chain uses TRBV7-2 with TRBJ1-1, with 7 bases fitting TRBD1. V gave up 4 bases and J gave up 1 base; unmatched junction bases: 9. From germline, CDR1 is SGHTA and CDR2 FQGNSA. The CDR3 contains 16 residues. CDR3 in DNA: TGTGCCAGCAGCTACCGGCAGGGGGGTGGGAACACTGAAGCTTTCTTT. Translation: CASSYRQGGGNTEAFF.

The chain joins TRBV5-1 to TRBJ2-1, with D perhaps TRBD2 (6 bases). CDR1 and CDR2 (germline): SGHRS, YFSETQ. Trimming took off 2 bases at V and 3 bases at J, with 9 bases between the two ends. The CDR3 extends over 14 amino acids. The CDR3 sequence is CASSLWGVYNEQFF. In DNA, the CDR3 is TGCGCCAGCAGCTTATGGGGGGTCTACAATGAGCAGTTCTTC. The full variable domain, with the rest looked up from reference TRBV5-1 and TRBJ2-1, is KAGVTQTPRYLIKTRGQQVTLSCSPISGHRSVSWYQQTPGQGLQFLFEYFSETQRNKGNFPGRFSGRQFSNSRSEMNVSTLELGDSALYLCASSLWGVYNEQFFGPGTRLTVL.

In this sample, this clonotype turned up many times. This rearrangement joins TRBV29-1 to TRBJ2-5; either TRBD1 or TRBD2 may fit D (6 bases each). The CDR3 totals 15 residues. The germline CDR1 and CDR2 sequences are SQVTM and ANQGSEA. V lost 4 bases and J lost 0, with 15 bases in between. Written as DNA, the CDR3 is TGCAGCGTTGGGGTAGGGGGGCCGTACCAAGAGACCCAGTACTTC. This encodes CSVGVGGPYQETQYF.

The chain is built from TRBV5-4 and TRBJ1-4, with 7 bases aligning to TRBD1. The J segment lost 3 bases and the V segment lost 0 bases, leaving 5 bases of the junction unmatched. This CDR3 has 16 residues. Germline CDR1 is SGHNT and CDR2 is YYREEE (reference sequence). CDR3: CASSLAGTVSNEKLFF. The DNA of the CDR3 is TGTGCCAGCAGCTTGGCCGGGACAGTTTCTAATGAAAAACTGTTTTTT.

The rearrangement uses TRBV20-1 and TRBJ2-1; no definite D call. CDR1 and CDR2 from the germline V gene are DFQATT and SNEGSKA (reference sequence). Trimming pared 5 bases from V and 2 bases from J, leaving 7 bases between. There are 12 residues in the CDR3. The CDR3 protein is CSADATYNEQFF. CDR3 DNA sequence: TGCAGTGCTGACGCGACCTACAATGAGCAGTTCTTC.

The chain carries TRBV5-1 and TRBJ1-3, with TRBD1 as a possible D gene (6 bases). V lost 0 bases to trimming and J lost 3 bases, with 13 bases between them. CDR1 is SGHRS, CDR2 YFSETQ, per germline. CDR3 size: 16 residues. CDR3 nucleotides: TGCGCCAGCAGCTTGGGACAGGAGCTAAGTGGAAACACCATATATTTT. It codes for CASSLGQELSGNTIYF.

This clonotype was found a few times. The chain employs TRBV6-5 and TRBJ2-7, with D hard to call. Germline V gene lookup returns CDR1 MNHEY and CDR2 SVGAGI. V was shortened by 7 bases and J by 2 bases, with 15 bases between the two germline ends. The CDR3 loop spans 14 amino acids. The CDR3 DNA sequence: TGTGCCAGCAAACGGCGGCTAGGCCCCTACGAGCAGTACTTC. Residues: CASKRRLGPYEQYF.

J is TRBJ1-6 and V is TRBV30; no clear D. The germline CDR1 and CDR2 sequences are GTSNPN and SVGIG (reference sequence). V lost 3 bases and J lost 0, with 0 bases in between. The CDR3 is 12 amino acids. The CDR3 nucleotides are TGTGCCTGGAGCTCCTATAATTCACCCCTCCACTTT. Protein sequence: CAWSSYNSPLHF.

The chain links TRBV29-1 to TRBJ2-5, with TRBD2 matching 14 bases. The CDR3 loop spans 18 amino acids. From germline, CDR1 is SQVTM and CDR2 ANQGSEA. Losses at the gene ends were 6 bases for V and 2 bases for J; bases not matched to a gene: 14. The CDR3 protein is CSVYDSGTSGGNQETQYF. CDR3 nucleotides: TGCAGCGTCTACGACTCCGGGACTAGCGGGGGTAATCAAGAGACCCAGTACTTC. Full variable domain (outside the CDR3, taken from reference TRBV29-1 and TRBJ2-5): SAVISQKPSRDICQRGTSLTIQCQVDSQVTMMFWYRQQPGQSLTLIATANQGSEATYESGFVIDKFPISRPNLTFSTLTVSNMSPEDSSIYLCSVYDSGTSGGNQETQYFGPGTRLLVL.

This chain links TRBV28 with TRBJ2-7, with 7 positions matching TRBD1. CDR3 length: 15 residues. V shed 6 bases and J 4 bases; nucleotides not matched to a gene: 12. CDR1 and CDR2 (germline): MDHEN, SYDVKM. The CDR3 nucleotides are TGTGCCAGCAGCGCACGACAGGGTTCAGGGTACGAGCAGTACGTC. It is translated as CASSARQGSGYEQYV.

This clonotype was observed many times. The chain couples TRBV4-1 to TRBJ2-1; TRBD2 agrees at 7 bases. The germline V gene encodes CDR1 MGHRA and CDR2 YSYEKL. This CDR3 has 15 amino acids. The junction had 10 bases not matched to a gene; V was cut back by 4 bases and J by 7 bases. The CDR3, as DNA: TGCGCCAGCAGCCGCGGCGCGGGGGAGGGGAATGAGCAGTTCTTC. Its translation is CASSRGAGEGNEQFF.

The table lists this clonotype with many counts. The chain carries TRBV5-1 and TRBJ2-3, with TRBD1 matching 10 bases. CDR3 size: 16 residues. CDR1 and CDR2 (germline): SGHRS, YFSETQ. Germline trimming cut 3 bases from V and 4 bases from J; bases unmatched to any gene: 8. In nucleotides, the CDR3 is TGCGCCAGCAGCTGGAAGACAGGGGGCGCGGCAGATACGCAGTATTTT. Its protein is CASSWKTGGAADTQYF. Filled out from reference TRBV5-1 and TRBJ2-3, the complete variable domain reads KAGVTQTPRYLIKTRGQQVTLSCSPISGHRSVSWYQQTPGQGLQFLFEYFSETQRNKGNFPGRFSGRQFSNSRSEMNVSTLELGDSALYLCASSWKTGGAADTQYFGPGTRLTVL.

The CDR3 bases are TGCAGCGCCCGACGGGTGGGAGGCGAGCAGTTCTTC. Translation gives CSARRVGGEQFF. The rearrangement uses TRBV29-1 and TRBJ2-1, with D perhaps matching TRBD2 (6 bases). CDR3 length equals 12 residues. Trimming stripped 7 bases from V and 10 bases from J, with 17 bases between. CDR1 is SQVTM and CDR2 is ANQGSEA in the germline V gene.

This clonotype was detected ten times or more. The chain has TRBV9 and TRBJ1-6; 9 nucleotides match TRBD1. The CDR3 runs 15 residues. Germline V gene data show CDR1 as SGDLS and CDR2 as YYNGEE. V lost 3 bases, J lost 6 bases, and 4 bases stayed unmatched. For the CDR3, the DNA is TGTGCCAGCAGCGCGGACAGGGGTCCTAATTCACCCCTCCACTTT. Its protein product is CASSADRGPNSPLHF. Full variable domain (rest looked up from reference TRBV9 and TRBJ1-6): DSGVTQTPKHLITATGQRVTLRCSPRSGDLSVYWYQQSLDQGLQFLIQYYNGEERAKGNILERFSAQQFPDLHSELNLSSLELGDSALYFCASSADRGPNSPLHFGNGTRLTVT.

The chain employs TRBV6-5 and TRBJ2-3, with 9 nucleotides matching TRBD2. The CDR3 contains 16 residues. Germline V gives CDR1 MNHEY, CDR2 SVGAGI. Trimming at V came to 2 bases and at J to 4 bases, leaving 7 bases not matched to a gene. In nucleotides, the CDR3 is TGTGCCAGCAGTTACGCGGCGGGGGGGGTTCCAGATACGCAGTATTTT. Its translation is CASSYAAGGVPDTQYF.